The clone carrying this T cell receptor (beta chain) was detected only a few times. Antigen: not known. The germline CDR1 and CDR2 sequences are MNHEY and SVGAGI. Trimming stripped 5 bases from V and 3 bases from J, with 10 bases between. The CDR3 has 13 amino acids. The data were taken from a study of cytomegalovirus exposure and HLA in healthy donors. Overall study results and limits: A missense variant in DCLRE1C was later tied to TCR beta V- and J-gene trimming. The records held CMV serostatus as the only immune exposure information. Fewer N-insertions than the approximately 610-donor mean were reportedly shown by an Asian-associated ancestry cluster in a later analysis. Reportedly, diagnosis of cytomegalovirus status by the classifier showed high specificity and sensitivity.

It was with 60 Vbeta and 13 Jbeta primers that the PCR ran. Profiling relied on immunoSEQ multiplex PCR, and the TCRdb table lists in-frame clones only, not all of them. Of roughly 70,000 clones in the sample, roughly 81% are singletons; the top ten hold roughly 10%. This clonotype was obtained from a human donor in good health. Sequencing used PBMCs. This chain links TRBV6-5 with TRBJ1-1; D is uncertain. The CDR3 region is CASSEAEYTEAFF. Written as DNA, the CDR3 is TGTGCCAGCAGTGAAGCGGAGTACACTGAAGCTTTCTTT.